A single sample gave rise to the 29 T cell receptor beta chains below, sequenced in a study of cytomegalovirus exposure and HLA in healthy donors. A multiplex PCR was run with 60 Vbeta primers and 13 Jbeta primers. Produced via immunoSEQ multiplex PCR; TCRdb's table is partial and in-frame only. The sample has a few hundred thousand clones, around 80% seen once. The sequencing sample was made of PBMCs. Receptor source: a girl between 2 and 10 years old in good health and CMV-seronegative.

The chain combines TRBV18 with TRBJ2-5; the D gene is possibly TRBD2 (5 bases). Per the germline V gene, CDR1 is KGHSH and CDR2 is LQKENI. The V and J ends lost 3 bases and 1 base respectively, with 12 bases between them. The CDR3 totals 15 residues. The CDR3 DNA reads as TGTGCCAGCTCACCGGTCAGCGGACCCCAAGAGACCCAGTACTTC. Translating it yields CASSPVSGPQETQYF.

V and J are TRBV28 and TRBJ2-3; 7 nucleotides align to TRBD2. Unmatched junction bases numbered 21, after V lost 3 bases and J lost 3 bases. CDR1 is MDHEN and CDR2 is SYDVKM in the germline V gene. The CDR3 covers 20 residues. CDR3 region: CASSFVGTRLGRGGTDTQYF. The CDR3 DNA follows: TGTGCCAGCAGTTTTGTGGGGACCCGCTTGGGGCGGGGAGGGACAGATACGCAGTATTTT.

The chain uses TRBV30 and TRBJ1-4; 8 bases align to TRBD1. CDR3 length: 14 residues. The germline gives CDR1 GTSNPN, CDR2 SVGIG (reference sequence). After removal of 3 bases from V and 7 bases from J, the junction contained 7 bases not matched to a gene. CDR3 protein: CAWSIQGGSEKLFF. The DNA for the CDR3 is TGTGCCTGGAGCATACAGGGGGGTAGTGAAAAACTGTTTTTT. The complete variable domain, with remaining parts taken from reference TRBV30 and TRBJ1-4, reads SQTIHQWPATLVQPVGSPLSLECTVEGTSNPNLYWYRQAAGRGLQLLFYSVGIGQISSEVPQNLSASRPQDRQFILSSKKLLLSDSGFYLCAWSIQGGSEKLFFGSGTQLSVL.

The chain employs TRBV7-9 and TRBJ1-1; 9 positions match TRBD1. In germline, CDR1 is SEHNR, CDR2 FQNEAQ (reference sequence). This CDR3 has 15 amino acids. The V gene end was trimmed by 5 bases and the J gene end by 0 bases; junction bases not matched to a gene: 4. CDR3 protein: CASSEGTGLNTEAFF. In DNA, the CDR3 is TGTGCCAGCAGCGAGGGGACAGGGTTGAACACTGAAGCTTTCTTT.

The rearrangement links TRBV19 to TRBJ1-5; D ambiguous. The CDR3 has 12 residues. The V and J ends lost 9 bases and 4 bases respectively, with 10 bases between them. CDR1 and CDR2 (germline): LNHDA, SQIVND (reference sequence). The CDR3 DNA reads as TGTGCCAGCTTATCTCAGAATCAGCCCCAGCATTTT. Its translation: CASLSQNQPQHF. The full variable domain, completed using reference TRBV19 and TRBJ1-5, is DGGITQSPKYLFRKEGQNVTLSCEQNLNHDAMYWYRQDPGQGLRLIYYSQIVNDFQKGDIAEGYSVSREKKESFPLTVTSAQKNPTAFYLCASLSQNQPQHFGDGTRLSIL.

The chain recombines TRBV18 with TRBJ2-7; 8 bases match TRBD2. Germline CDR1 reads KGHSH; CDR2 reads LQKENI. The ends lost 2 bases at V and 4 bases at J; junction bases unmatched: 19. The CDR3 is made up of 19 amino acids. This CDR3 reads CASSPARTAGDQNPYEQYF. In DNA, the CDR3 is TGTGCCAGCTCACCAGCTCGAACAGCGGGAGACCAAAATCCTTACGAGCAGTACTTC.

This chain joins TRBV18 and TRBJ1-6; no reliable D call. The CDR3 is 14 amino acids. The ends were cut back, 3 bases at V and 13 bases at J, with 16 bases in the middle. In germline, CDR1 is KGHSH, CDR2 LQKENI. The CDR3 reads CASSPRPRPVPLHF. CDR3 nucleotides: TGTGCCAGCTCACCCCGGCCCAGGCCAGTCCCCCTCCACTTT.

This CDR3 reads CASSLYGRTTGELFF. In DNA form, the CDR3 reads TGTGCCAGCAGCTTGTATGGGAGAACAACCGGGGAGCTGTTTTTT. This chain connects TRBV5-6 to TRBJ2-2; possibly TRBD2 for D (5 bases). This CDR3 is 15 amino acids long. Germline V gives CDR1 SGHDT, CDR2 YYEEEE. V lost 1 base to trimming and J lost 5 bases, with 12 bases between them.

The rearrangement uses TRBV27 and TRBJ1-1; TRBD1 agrees at 8 bases. Unmatched junction bases numbered 7, after V lost 3 bases and J lost 4 bases. The CDR3 loop spans 15 amino acids. The germline gives CDR1 MNHEY, CDR2 SMNVEV (reference sequence). CDR3 sequence reads: CASSFGRGRATEAFF. Written as DNA, the CDR3 is TGTGCCAGCAGTTTTGGCAGGGGGCGCGCCACTGAAGCTTTCTTT.

The chain's CDR3 is CASTHLRDRDDIQYF. Written as DNA, the CDR3 is TGTGCCAGCACCCACCTCCGGGACAGGGATGACATTCAGTACTTC. This rearrangement joins TRBV28 to TRBJ2-4; 9 positions agree with TRBD1. Germline CDR1 is MDHEN and CDR2 is SYDVKM. CDR3 length equals 15 residues. V dropped 7 bases and J dropped 8; count of bases not matched to a gene: 12. Supplemented by reference TRBV28 and TRBJ2-4, the full variable domain reads DVKVTQSSRYLVKRTGEKVFLECVQDMDHENMFWYRQDPGLGLRLIYFSYDVKMKEKGDIPEGYSVSREKKERFSLILESASTNQTSMYLCASTHLRDRDDIQYFGAGTRLSVL.

The chain carries TRBV10-2 and TRBJ2-3; 10 nucleotides align to TRBD2. Germline V gene lookup returns CDR1 WSHSY and CDR2 SAAADI. This CDR3 comprises 17 residues. The ends lost 8 bases at V and 2 bases at J; junction bases unmatched: 13. In nucleotides, the CDR3 is TGCGCCAGCGAGCGGGGGGCTAGCGGGAGTGTCACAGATACGCAGTATTTT. Translation gives CASERGASGSVTDTQYF.

About this clone: Other DNA sequences in the same sample also yield this CDR3. This chain joins TRBV11-2 and TRBJ2-1, with D hard to call. This CDR3 region has 12 residues. Per germline, CDR1 SGHAT and CDR2 FQNNGV. V was pared by 2 bases and J by 8 bases, with 7 bases between. The CDR3 bases are TGTGCCAGCAGCTTACGTCCGGATGAGCAGTTCTTC. It encodes CASSLRPDEQFF.

On this clone: One end of the junction is discordant with germline, which a read error may explain. The V call is TRBV7-9, the J call TRBJ2-7; a weak D match, TRBD2 (6 bases). The CDR3 has 13 amino acids. CDR1 is SEHNR, CDR2 FQNEAQ, per germline (reference sequence). CDR3 sequence (DNA): TGTGCCGGCAGCTTTCCTAGCGACTACGAGCAGTACTTC. Translated, it gives CAGSFPSDYEQYF.

J is TRBJ2-7 and V is TRBV15; 8 positions match TRBD2. The CDR3 contains 16 residues. Trimming took 1 base from V and 0 from J; bases not matched to a gene: 5. Germline CDR1 is LNHNV and CDR2 is YYDKDF (reference sequence). In nucleotides, the CDR3 is TGTGCCACCAGCAGAGGTTTTAGCGGGAACTCCTACGAGCAGTACTTC. Translation gives CATSRGFSGNSYEQYF.

The V call is TRBV2, the J call TRBJ2-2; 8 bases are shared with TRBD1. Germline CDR1 reads SNHLY; CDR2 reads FYNNEI. The CDR3 length is 16 residues. The junction had 7 bases not matched to a gene; V was cut back by 5 bases and J by 2 bases. Here the CDR3 DNA reads TGTGCCAGCAGTACTCAGGGGGCTGGAAACACCGGGGAGCTGTTTTTT. This translates into CASSTQGAGNTGELFF. Full variable domain (missing parts from reference TRBV2 and TRBJ2-2): EPEVTQTPSHQVTQMGQEVILRCVPISNHLYFYWYRQILGQKVEFLVSFYNNEISEKSEIFDDQFSVERPDGSNFTLKIRSTKLEDSAMYFCASSTQGAGNTGELFFGEGSRLTVL.

The chain combines TRBV28 with TRBJ2-7; 8 positions match TRBD1. The CDR3 runs 12 residues. Germline assignment: CDR1 MDHEN and CDR2 SYDVKM. The junction had 4 bases not matched to a gene; V was cut back by 10 bases and J by 2 bases. CDR3 in amino acids: CATGTGPYEQYF. The CDR3, as DNA: TGTGCCACCGGGACAGGCCCCTACGAGCAGTACTTC. Full variable domain (remainder filled in from reference TRBV28 and TRBJ2-7): DVKVTQSSRYLVKRTGEKVFLECVQDMDHENMFWYRQDPGLGLRLIYFSYDVKMKEKGDIPEGYSVSREKKERFSLILESASTNQTSMYLCATGTGPYEQYFGPGTRLTVT.

The chain couples TRBV6-6 to TRBJ1-5; D remains ambiguous. From germline, CDR1 is MNHNY and CDR2 SVGAGI (reference sequence). Trimming stripped 3 bases from V and 2 bases from J, with 11 bases between. The CDR3 covers 15 residues. The CDR3 DNA sequence: TGTGCCAGCAGTTATGAGGGCTTCGGCAATCAGCCCCAGCATTTT. Translating it yields CASSYEGFGNQPQHF.

The chain employs TRBV6-5 and TRBJ1-5, with D possibly TRBD1 on 6 matching bases. This CDR3 comprises 14 residues. CDR1 and CDR2 from the germline V gene are MNHEY and SVGAGI. Trimming shortened V by 6 bases and J by 2 bases, and 11 bases separated the two germline ends. DNA of the CDR3: TGTGCCAGCAGAGGAGCAGGGGGCAATCAGCCCCAGCATTTT. Residues: CASRGAGGNQPQHF.

As DNA, the CDR3 is TGTGCCACAAGACAGGGGGGGGCCAACGTCCTGACTTTC. Its protein is CATRQGGANVLTF. The V and J genes are TRBV28 and TRBJ2-6, with TRBD1 matching over 8 bases. The V gene's germline CDR1 is MDHEN and CDR2 SYDVKM. V dropped 10 bases and J dropped 4; count of bases not matched to a gene: 3. The CDR3 sequence is 13 residues long.

The rearrangement joins TRBV6-5 to TRBJ1-5, with a tentative D call TRBD1 (6 bases). The length of the CDR3 is 13 residues. Trimming shortened V by 6 bases and J by 7 bases, and 13 bases separated the two germline ends. The germline CDR1 and CDR2 sequences are MNHEY and SVGAGI. The CDR3 nucleotides read TGTGCCAGCAGCCTACTACAGGGCCAGCCCCAGCATTTT. Translating it yields CASSLLQGQPQHF.

This clone is a singleton in its sample. The chain joins TRBV6-5 to TRBJ1-5; D uncertain. With 0 bases removed from V and 5 bases from J, the gap between germline ends came to 14 bases. Germline V gene lookup returns CDR1 MNHEY and CDR2 SVGAGI. CDR3 length: 16 amino acids. In DNA form, the CDR3 reads TGTGCCAGCAGTTACTCCCCAACAGTTGGCGATCAGCCCCAGCATTTT. This translates into CASSYSPTVGDQPQHF.

The chain is built from TRBV6-5 and TRBJ1-2, with TRBD1 matching over 7 bases. The junction had 6 bases not matched to a gene; V was cut back by 2 bases and J by 6 bases. Germline V CDR1 and CDR2: MNHEY, SVGAGI. There are 14 residues in the CDR3. CDR3 sequence: CASSYRRGRDGYTF. DNA for the CDR3: TGTGCCAGCAGTTACCGTAGGGGGCGGGATGGCTACACCTTC.

CDR3 loop: CASSFGANGGTDTQYF. DNA for the CDR3: TGCGCCAGCAGCTTTGGCGCTAACGGAGGCACAGATACGCAGTATTTT. This sequence joins TRBV5-1 and TRBJ2-3, with D uncertain. Deletions cut 2 bases from V and 1 base from J, with 14 bases between. Germline V gives CDR1 SGHRS, CDR2 YFSETQ. The CDR3 spans 16 residues.

This chain joins TRBV5-4 and TRBJ1-1, with 8 positions matching TRBD1. Germline-derived CDR1 and CDR2 are SGHNT and YYREEE (reference sequence). The CDR3 spans 16 residues. V lost 4 bases and J lost 1; bases outside the gene matches: 9. The CDR3 reads CASSGQGALRNTEAFF. For the CDR3, the DNA is TGTGCCAGCAGCGGGCAGGGGGCGCTCCGGAACACTGAAGCTTTCTTT.

The chain carries TRBV30 and TRBJ1-5; D call uncertain. Germline V gives CDR1 GTSNPN, CDR2 SVGIG (reference sequence). The CDR3 extends over 13 amino acids. Trimming cost V 2 bases and J 6 bases, with 11 bases left between them. Written as DNA, the CDR3 is TGTGCCTGGAGTTTAATAGGAGGTCAGCCCCAGCATTTT. Translation: CAWSLIGGQPQHF.

The rearrangement links TRBV29-1 to TRBJ2-3; TRBD1 matches at 8 bases. The germline V gene encodes CDR1 SQVTM and CDR2 ANQGSEA. The trim removed 5 bases at V and 0 bases at J, leaving 4 bases unmatched. CDR3 length equals 14 residues. CDR3 region: CSVSGGGSTDTQYF. The CDR3 region has the DNA TGCAGCGTTTCAGGGGGCGGGAGCACAGATACGCAGTATTTT.

This chain joins TRBV7-8 and TRBJ2-1, with 11 bases that match TRBD2. Germline CDR1 and CDR2: SGHVS and FQNEAQ. There are 16 residues in the CDR3. V shed 5 bases, J shed 7 bases, and the junction held 10 bases outside the gene matches. CDR3 sequence: CASSLKVAGGNNEQFF. The CDR3 region has the DNA TGTGCCAGCAGCCTCAAAGTAGCGGGAGGGAATAATGAGCAGTTCTTC.

The genes are TRBV5-1 and TRBJ1-4, with D possibly TRBD1 on 6 matching bases. The CDR3 runs to 12 residues. From germline, CDR1 is SGHRS and CDR2 YFSETQ. Trimming took 5 bases from V and 12 from J, leaving 14 bases between them. CDR3 in DNA: TGCGCCAGCAGGTTCACAGGGTCGGAACTGTTTTTT. Amino acid sequence: CASRFTGSELFF.

This rearrangement joins TRBV5-1 to TRBJ1-1; TRBD1 might be the D (5 bases). Germline V gene lookup returns CDR1 SGHRS and CDR2 YFSETQ. V was trimmed by 4 bases and J by 1 base, leaving 14 bases between them. This CDR3 has 15 residues. The CDR3 here is CASSPRTGGNTEAFF. The CDR3 nucleotides are TGCGCCAGCAGCCCCCGGACGGGGGGGAACACTGAAGCTTTCTTT.